This T cell receptor (beta chain) originates from a study of blood T cell repertoires in COVID-19. On this clone: An end of the junction does not agree with germline; a read error may underlie this.

This CDR3 spans 14 amino acids. The V gene's germline CDR1 is SEHNR and CDR2 FQNEAQ (reference sequence). Membership in each cohort depended on participant-reported clinical history. Original processing methods: Quantification of nucleated cells was approximated via reference gene primer amplification. TCRdb keeps only in-frame clones here, not all; method: immunoSEQ multiplex PCR. D and trimming come from the DNA, and the V and J calls and clone size come from that table. The profile shows around 160,000 clones, more than 70% of them singletons. This TCR was sampled from a middle-aged man who had recovered from COVID-19. The gene calls are TRBV7-9 and TRBJ2-3; 8 positions match TRBD1. Sequences were obtained from PBMCs or T cells enriched from blood (not recorded which). In nucleotides, the CDR3 is TGTGCCAGCAGCGGGATCACAGGGGGAGATGGGTACCGGTTT. Amino acids: CASSGITGGDGYRF.